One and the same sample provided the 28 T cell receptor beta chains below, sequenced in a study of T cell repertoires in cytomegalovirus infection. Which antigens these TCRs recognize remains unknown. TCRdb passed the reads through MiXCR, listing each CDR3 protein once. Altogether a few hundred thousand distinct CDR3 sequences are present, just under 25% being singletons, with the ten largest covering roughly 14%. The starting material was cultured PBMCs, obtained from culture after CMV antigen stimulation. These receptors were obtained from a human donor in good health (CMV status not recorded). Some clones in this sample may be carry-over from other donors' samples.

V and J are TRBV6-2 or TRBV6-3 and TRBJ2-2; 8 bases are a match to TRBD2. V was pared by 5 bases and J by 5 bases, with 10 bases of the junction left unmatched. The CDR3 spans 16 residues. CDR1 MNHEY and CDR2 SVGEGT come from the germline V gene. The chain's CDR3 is CASSPQRGGGTGELFF. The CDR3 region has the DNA TGTGCCAGCAGTCCCCAACGGGGGGGGGGAACCGGGGAGCTGTTTTTT.

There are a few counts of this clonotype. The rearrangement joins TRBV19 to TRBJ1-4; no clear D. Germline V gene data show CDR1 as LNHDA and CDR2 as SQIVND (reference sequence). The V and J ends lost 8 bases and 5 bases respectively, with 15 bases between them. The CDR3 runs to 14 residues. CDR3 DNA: TGTGCCAGTGGTAGCCTGGGAGTCAATGAAAAACTGTTTTTT. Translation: CASGSLGVNEKLFF.

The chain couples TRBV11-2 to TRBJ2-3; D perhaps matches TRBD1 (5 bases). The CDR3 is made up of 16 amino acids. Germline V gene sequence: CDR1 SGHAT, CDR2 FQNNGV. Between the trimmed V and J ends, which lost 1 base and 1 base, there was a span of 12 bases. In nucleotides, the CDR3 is TGTGCCAGCAGCTTAGTTAGGGGTCGTGGCACAGATACGCAGTATTTT. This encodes CASSLVRGRGTDTQYF.

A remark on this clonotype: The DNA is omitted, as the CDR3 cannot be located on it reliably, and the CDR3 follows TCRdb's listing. Here the CDR3 reads CASSFGQGASQPRHF. This sequence joins TRBV6-5 and TRBJ1-5; the DNA was not used to check the table's D call, TRBD1. The germline CDR1 and CDR2 sequences are MNHEY and SVGAGI. The CDR3 length is 15 residues, termini included.

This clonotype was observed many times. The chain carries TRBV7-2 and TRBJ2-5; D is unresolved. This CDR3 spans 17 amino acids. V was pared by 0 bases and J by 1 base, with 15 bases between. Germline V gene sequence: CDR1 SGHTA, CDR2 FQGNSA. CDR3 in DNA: TGTGCCAGCAGCTTAGCGGTTATTTGGATTAGCCAAGAGACCCAGTACTTC. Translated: CASSLAVIWISQETQYF.

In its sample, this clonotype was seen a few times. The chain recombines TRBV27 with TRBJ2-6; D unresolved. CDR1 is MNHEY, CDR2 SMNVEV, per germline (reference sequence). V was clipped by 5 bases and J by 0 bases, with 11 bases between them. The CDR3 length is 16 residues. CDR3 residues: CASSPLGRSGANVLTF. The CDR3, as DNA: TGTGCCAGCAGTCCTCTAGGCCGCTCTGGGGCCAACGTCCTGACTTTC.

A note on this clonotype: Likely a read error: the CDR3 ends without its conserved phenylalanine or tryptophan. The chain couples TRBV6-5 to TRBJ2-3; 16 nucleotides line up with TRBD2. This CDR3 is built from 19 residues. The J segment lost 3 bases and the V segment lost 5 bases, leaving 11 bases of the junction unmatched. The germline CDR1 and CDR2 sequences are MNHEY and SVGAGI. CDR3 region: CASSPPGLAGGKRTDTQYL. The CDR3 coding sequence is TGTGCCAGCAGTCCCCCGGGACTAGCGGGAGGGAAAAGAACAGATACGCAGTATTTA.

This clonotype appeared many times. CDR3 sequence reads: CASSAPLGTDTQYF. CDR3 bases: TGTGCCAGCAGTGCCCCCCTAGGCACAGATACGCAGTATTTT. The V call is TRBV28, the J call TRBJ2-3, with D uncertain. Germline V CDR1 and CDR2: MDHEN, SYDVKM. CDR3 length: 14 residues. Deletions cut 5 bases from V and 1 base from J, with 10 bases between. Based on the CDR3 plus reference TRBV28 and TRBJ2-3, the full variable domain is DVKVTQSSRYLVKRTGEKVFLECVQDMDHENMFWYRQDPGLGLRLIYFSYDVKMKEKGDIPEGYSVSREKKERFSLILESASTNQTSMYLCASSAPLGTDTQYFGPGTRLTVL.

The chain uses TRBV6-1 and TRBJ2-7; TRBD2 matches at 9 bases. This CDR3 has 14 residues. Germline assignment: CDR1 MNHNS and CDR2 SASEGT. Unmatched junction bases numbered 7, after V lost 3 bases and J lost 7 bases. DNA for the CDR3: TGTGCCAGCAGTGAGAATAGCGGGGGACGGGAGCAGTACTTC. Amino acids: CASSENSGGREQYF.

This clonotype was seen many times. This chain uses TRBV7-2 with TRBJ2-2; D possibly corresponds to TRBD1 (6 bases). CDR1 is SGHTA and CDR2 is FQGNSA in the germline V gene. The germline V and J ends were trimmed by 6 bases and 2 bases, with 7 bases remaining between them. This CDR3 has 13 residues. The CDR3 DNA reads TGTGCCAGCAGGGACAGAAACACCGGGGAGCTGTTTTTT. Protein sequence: CASRDRNTGELFF.

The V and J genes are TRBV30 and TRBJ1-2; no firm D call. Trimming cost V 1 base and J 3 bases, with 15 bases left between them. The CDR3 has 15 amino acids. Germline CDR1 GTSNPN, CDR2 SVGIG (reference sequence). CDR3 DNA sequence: TGTGCCTGGAGTGCTACAGAGCTTTGGTACTATGGCTACACCTTC. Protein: CAWSATELWYYGYTF.

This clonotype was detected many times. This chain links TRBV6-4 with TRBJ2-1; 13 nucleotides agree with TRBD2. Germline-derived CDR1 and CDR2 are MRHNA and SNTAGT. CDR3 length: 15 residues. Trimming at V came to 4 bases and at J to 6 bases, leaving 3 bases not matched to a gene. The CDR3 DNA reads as TGTGCCAGCAGTGTGCGGACTAGCGGGAGCAATGAGCAGTTCTTC. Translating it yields CASSVRTSGSNEQFF.

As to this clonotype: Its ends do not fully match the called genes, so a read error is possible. The CDR3 is CASSRRRTNNNEQFF. In nucleotides, the CDR3 is TGTGCCAGCAGCCGACGCCGGACCAACAACAATGAGCAATTCTTC. The chain joins TRBV7-9 to TRBJ2-1; the D is unclear. In germline, CDR1 is SEHNR, CDR2 FQNEAQ (reference sequence). CDR3 length equals 15 residues.

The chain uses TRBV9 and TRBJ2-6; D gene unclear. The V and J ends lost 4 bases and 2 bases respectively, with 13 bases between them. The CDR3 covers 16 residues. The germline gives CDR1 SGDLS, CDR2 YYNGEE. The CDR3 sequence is CASSRSGSAGANVLTF. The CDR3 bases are TGTGCCAGCAGCCGGTCCGGGTCGGCTGGGGCCAACGTCCTGACTTTC.

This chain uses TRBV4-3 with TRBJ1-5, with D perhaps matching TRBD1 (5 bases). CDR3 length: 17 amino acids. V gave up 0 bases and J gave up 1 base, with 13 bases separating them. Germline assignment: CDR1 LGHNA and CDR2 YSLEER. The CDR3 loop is CASSQDYGGGSNQPQHF. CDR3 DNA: TGCGCCAGCAGCCAAGATTATGGGGGTGGAAGCAATCAGCCCCAGCATTTT.

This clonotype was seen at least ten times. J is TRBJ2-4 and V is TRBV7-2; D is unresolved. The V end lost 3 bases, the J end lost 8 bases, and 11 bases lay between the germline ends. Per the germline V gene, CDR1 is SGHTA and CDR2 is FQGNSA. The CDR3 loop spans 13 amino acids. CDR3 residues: CASSFSLGDIQYF. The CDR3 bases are TGTGCCAGCAGCTTTTCGCTGGGTGACATTCAGTACTTC.

CDR3 nucleotide sequence: TGTGCCAGCAGCTTAGGCCGGGGGGGCGAGCAGTACGTC. It codes for CASSLGRGGEQYV. The V call is TRBV7-2, the J call TRBJ2-7; 8 bases line up with TRBD2. The CDR3 is 13 amino acids. Looked up from germline, CDR1 is SGHTA and CDR2 is FQGNSA. J was trimmed by 6 bases and V by 1 base; bases with no gene match: 2.

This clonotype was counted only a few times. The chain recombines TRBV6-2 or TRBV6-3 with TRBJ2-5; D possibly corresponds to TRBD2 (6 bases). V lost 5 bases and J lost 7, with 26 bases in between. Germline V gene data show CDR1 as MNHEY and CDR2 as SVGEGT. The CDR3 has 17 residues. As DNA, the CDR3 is TGTGCCAGCAGTCCCCGGGAGTCGAGGTGGAGTACAGGGACCCAGTACTTC. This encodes CASSPRESRWSTGTQYF.

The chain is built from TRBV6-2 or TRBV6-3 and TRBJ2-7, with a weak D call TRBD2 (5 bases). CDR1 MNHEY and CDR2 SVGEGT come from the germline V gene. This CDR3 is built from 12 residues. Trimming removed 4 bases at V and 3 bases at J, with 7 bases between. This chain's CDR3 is CASSLRDYEQYV. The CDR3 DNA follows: TGTGCCAGCAGTTTGAGGGACTACGAGCAGTACGTC.

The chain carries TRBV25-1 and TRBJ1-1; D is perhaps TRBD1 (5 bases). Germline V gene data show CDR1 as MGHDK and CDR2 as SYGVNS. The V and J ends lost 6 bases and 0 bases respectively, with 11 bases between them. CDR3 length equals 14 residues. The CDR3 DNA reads TGTGCCAGCAGACCACTGGGGGTGAACACTGAAGCTTTCTTT. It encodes CASRPLGVNTEAFF.

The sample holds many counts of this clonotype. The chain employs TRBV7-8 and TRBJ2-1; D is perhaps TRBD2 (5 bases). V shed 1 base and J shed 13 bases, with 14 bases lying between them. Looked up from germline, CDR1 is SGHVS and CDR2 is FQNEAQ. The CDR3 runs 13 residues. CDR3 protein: CASSLVVERYQFF. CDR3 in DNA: TGTGCCAGCAGCTTAGTGGTAGAGCGGTATCAGTTCTTC. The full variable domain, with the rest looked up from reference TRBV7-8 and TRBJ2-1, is GAGVSQSPRYKVAKRGQDVALRCDPISGHVSLFWYQQALGQGPEFLTYFQNEAQLDKSGLPSDRFFAERPEGSVSTLKIQRTQQEDSAVYLCASSLVVERYQFFGPGTRLTVL.

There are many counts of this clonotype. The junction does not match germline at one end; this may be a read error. CDR3 protein: CASSFGGSTIYF. Here the CDR3 DNA reads TGTGCCAGCAGCTTTGGAGGAAGCACCATATATTTT. The V and J genes are TRBV7-2 and TRBJ1-3; no clear D. Germline V gene lookup returns CDR1 SGHTA and CDR2 FQGNSA. This CDR3 has 12 amino acids.

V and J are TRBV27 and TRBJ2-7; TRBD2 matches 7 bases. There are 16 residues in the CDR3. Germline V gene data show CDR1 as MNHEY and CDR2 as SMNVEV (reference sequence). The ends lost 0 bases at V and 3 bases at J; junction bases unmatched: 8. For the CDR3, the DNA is TGTGCCAGCAGTTTATCGGCGGGAGTTCCCCTCTACGAGCAGTACTTC. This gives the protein CASSLSAGVPLYEQYF.

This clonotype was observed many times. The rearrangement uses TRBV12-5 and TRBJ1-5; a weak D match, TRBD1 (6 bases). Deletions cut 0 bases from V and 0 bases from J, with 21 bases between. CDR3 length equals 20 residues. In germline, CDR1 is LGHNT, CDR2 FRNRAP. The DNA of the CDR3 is TGTGCTAGTGGTTTGGTACTATCAGGGGCCGGATCCGGTAGCAATCAGCCCCAGCATTTT. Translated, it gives CASGLVLSGAGSGSNQPQHF.

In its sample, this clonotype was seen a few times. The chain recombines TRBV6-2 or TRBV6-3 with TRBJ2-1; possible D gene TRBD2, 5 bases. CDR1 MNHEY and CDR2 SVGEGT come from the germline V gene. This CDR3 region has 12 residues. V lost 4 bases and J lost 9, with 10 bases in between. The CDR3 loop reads CASSSLASEQFF. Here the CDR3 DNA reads TGTGCCAGCAGTTCCTTAGCGTCTGAGCAGTTCTTC.

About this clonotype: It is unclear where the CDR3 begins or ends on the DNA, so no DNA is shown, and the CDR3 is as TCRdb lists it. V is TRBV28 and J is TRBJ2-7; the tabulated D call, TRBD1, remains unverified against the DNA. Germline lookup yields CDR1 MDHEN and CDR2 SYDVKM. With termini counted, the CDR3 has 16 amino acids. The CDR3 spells CASSSSGQGIGYEQYF.

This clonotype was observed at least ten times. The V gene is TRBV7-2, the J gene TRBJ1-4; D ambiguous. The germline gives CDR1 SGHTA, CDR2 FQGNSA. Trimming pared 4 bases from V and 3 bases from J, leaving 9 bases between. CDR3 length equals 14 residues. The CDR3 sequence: CASSYDSANEKLFF. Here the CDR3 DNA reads TGTGCCAGCAGCTACGACTCGGCTAATGAAAAACTGTTTTTT.

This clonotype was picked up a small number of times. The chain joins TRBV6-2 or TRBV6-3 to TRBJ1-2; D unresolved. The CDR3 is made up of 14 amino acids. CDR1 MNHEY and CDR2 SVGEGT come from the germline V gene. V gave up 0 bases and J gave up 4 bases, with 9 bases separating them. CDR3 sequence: CASSYSRSFYGYTF. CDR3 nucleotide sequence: TGTGCCAGCAGTTACTCGAGAAGCTTCTATGGCTACACCTTC.